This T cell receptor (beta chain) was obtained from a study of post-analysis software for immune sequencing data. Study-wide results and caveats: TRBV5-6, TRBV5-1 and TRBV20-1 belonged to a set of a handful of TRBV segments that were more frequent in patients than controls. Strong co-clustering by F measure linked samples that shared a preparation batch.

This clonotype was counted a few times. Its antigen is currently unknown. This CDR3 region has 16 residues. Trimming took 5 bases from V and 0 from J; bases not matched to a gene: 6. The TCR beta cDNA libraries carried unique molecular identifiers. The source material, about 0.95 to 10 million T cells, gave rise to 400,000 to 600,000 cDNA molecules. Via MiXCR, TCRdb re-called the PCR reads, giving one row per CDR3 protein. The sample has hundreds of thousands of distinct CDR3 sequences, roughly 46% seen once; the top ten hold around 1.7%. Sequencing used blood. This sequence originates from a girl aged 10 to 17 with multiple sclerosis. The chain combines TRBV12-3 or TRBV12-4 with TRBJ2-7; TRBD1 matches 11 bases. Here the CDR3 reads CASSQDRGRISYEQYF. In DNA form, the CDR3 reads TGTGCCAGCAGTCAGGACAGGGGGCGCATCTCCTACGAGCAGTACTTC.